The 8 T cell receptor beta chains below were found in one sample sequenced in a study of identical twins. TCRdb independently ran MiXCR on the 5' RACE reads; one entry per CDR3 protein. In the table there are about 530,000 distinct CDR3 sequences, about 20% of which are singletons. These data are also associated with another study on yellow fever vaccine responses in identical twins.

The sequenced material came from CD4+ T cells sorted from blood. All receptors come from a woman aged 18-29 years in good health.

The V and J genes are TRBV28 and TRBJ1-5; TRBD1 matches at 9 bases. This CDR3 comprises 16 residues. Germline-derived CDR1 and CDR2 are MDHEN and SYDVKM. The V segment lost 5 bases and the J segment 1 base; nucleotides outside the gene matches: 6. CDR3 nucleotide sequence: TGTGCCAGCAGTGCGTTACAGGGGGCAAGCAATCAGCCCCAGCATTTT. Translated, it gives CASSALQGASNQPQHF.

J is TRBJ2-1 and V is TRBV7-6, with unresolved D. Trimming removed 5 bases from V and 2 bases from J, with 19 bases in between. This CDR3 has 17 residues. The germline CDR1 and CDR2 sequences are SGHVS and FNYEAQ. Here the CDR3 reads CASSPRDRALTYNEQFF. In DNA form, the CDR3 reads TGTGCCAGCAGCCCGCGCGACCGAGCGCTTACCTACAATGAGCAGTTCTTC.

This rearrangement joins TRBV5-1 to TRBJ2-7; D possibly corresponds to TRBD1 (6 bases). Trimming cost V 4 bases and J 3 bases, with 11 bases left between them. The V gene's germline CDR1 is SGHRS and CDR2 YFSETQ. The CDR3 extends over 13 amino acids. The CDR3 coding sequence is TGCGCCAGCAGCGACACAGGGATCTACGAGCAGTACGTC. It specifies CASSDTGIYEQYV.

This rearrangement joins TRBV7-6 to TRBJ2-6, with D possibly matching TRBD1 (5 bases). CDR3 length equals 16 residues. The germline V gene has CDR1 SGHVS and CDR2 FNYEAQ. Trimming pared 6 bases from V and 0 bases from J, leaving 12 bases between. The DNA for the CDR3 is TGTGCCAGCAGTTCAGGGTGGAGCTCTGGGGCCAACGTCCTGACTTTC. This sequence encodes CASSSGWSSGANVLTF.

This sequence joins TRBV20-1 and TRBJ2-3, with a tentative D call TRBD2 (5 bases). V lost 1 base, J lost 2 bases, and 22 bases lay in between. Per the germline V gene, CDR1 is DFQATT and CDR2 is SNEGSKA (reference sequence). This CDR3 contains 18 residues. CDR3 sequence reads: CSARVPEGSSGFTDTQYF. CDR3 nucleotide sequence: TGCAGTGCTAGAGTTCCCGAGGGATCCAGCGGTTTCACAGATACGCAGTATTTT.

This CDR3 is CASSLVGEFYEQYF. For the CDR3, the DNA is TGCGCCAGCAGCTTGGTGGGGGAATTCTACGAGCAGTACTTC. This chain uses TRBV5-1 with TRBJ2-7; D assignment may be TRBD1 or TRBD2 (5 bases each). V lost 0 bases and J lost 3, with 10 bases in between. There are 14 residues in the CDR3. Germline V gene lookup returns CDR1 SGHRS and CDR2 YFSETQ.

The rearrangement uses TRBV5-1 and TRBJ2-1; TRBD2 agrees at 12 bases. V lost 4 bases and J lost 6; bases outside the gene matches: 5. The CDR3 is 15 amino acids. Germline CDR1 reads SGHRS; CDR2 reads YFSETQ. The CDR3 DNA reads TGCGCCAGCAGCAACCTAGCGGGAGGGCCCAATGAGCAGTTCTTC. This encodes CASSNLAGGPNEQFF.

The chain recombines TRBV20-1 with TRBJ1-1, with D perhaps matching TRBD1 (6 bases). The CDR3 runs to 14 residues. The V and J ends lost 1 base and 0 bases respectively, with 9 bases between them. CDR1 and CDR2 from the germline V gene are DFQATT and SNEGSKA (reference sequence). The CDR3 spells CSARGGQMNTEAFF. In DNA form, the CDR3 reads TGCAGTGCTAGAGGAGGACAGATGAACACTGAAGCTTTCTTT.